One and the same sample provided the 5 T cell receptor beta chains below, sequenced in a study of blood T cells in healthy people across ages. Sample-barcoded 5' priming and a J-beta primer mix drove a second PCR of roughly 6 to 12 cycles. Using its own MiXCR run on the 5' RACE reads, TCRdb lists one record per CDR3 protein. The sample lists 1.2 million to 1.5 million distinct CDR3 sequences; about 43% were seen once. The sequenced material came from blood. The receptors were sampled from a woman aged 18-29 years in good health.

The V call is TRBV24-1, the J call TRBJ2-7; 9 positions match TRBD1. CDR1 is KGHDR and CDR2 is SFDVKD in the germline V gene. This CDR3 contains 12 residues. The trim removed 9 bases at V and 7 bases at J, leaving 6 bases unmatched. CDR3 sequence: CATGQGTNEQYF. The CDR3 nucleotides are TGTGCCACCGGACAGGGGACCAATGAGCAGTACTTC.

J is TRBJ1-4 and V is TRBV18; 7 nucleotides agree with TRBD1. The germline V gene has CDR1 KGHSH and CDR2 LQKENI. Germline trimming cut 5 bases from V and 8 bases from J; bases unmatched to any gene: 11. CDR3 length equals 15 residues. The CDR3 sequence is CASSSYQGDREKLFF. CDR3 DNA: TGTGCCAGCTCATCTTATCAGGGGGATCGAGAAAAACTGTTTTTT.

Concerning this clonotype itself: Germline and junction disagree at one end, which may indicate a read error. This sequence joins TRBV7-9 and TRBJ2-1; the D is unclear. This CDR3 has 13 amino acids. Germline loops: CDR1 SEHNR, CDR2 FQNEAQ (reference sequence). In nucleotides, the CDR3 is TGTGCCAGCAGCCCTCTTTCCTTCAATGAGCAGTTCTTC. The encoded protein is CASSPLSFNEQFF.

CDR3 nucleotide sequence: TGTGCCAGCAGCGTAGGGACTAGCGGGGGCCTGGGAGAGACCCAGTACTTC. Its translation is CASSVGTSGGLGETQYF. This sequence joins TRBV9 and TRBJ2-5; 13 positions match TRBD2. Unmatched junction bases numbered 6, after V lost 0 bases and J lost 4 bases. Germline loops: CDR1 SGDLS, CDR2 YYNGEE. The CDR3 spans 17 residues.

The table lists this clonotype with a few counts. This rearrangement joins TRBV2 to TRBJ1-2; 9 nucleotides align to TRBD1. The CDR3 totals 17 residues. With 3 bases clipped from V and 4 bases from J, the junction kept 12 bases outside the gene matches. CDR1 SNHLY and CDR2 FYNNEI come from the germline V gene. The CDR3 nucleotides are TGTGCCAGCAGTGAGCCGGGACAGGGTAATAAGGGCTATGGCTACACCTTC. The encoded protein is CASSEPGQGNKGYGYTF.